These 21 T cell receptor beta chains share one sample of origin, sequenced in a study of blood T cell repertoires in COVID-19. TCRdb keeps only in-frame clones here, not all; method: immunoSEQ multiplex PCR. The table lists hundreds of thousands of clones, about 87% of them singletons, with around 1.9% in the top ten. Sequenced sample: PBMCs or T cells enriched from blood (not recorded which). These receptors originate from a man in his forties in a cohort exposed to, infected with or recovered from COVID-19 (not recorded which).

The chain has TRBV30 and TRBJ2-5, with TRBD1 matching over 8 bases. Germline values: CDR1 GTSNPN, CDR2 SVGIG (reference sequence). This CDR3 contains 14 residues. The V and J ends lost 7 bases and 4 bases, in that order; junction bases with no gene match: 11. CDR3 amino acids: CAYETGVERETQYF. CDR3 sequence (DNA): TGTGCCTACGAGACAGGGGTTGAGAGAGAGACCCAGTACTTC.

CDR3 in DNA: TGTGCCACCAGTGCCGGACAGGGTAGGGGTAATGAGCAGTTCTTC. Translated: CATSAGQGRGNEQFF. This chain connects TRBV24-1 to TRBJ2-1; 8 bases agree with TRBD1. V gave up 5 bases and J gave up 7 bases; unmatched junction bases: 9. Germline loops: CDR1 KGHDR, CDR2 SFDVKD. The CDR3 sequence is 15 residues long.

Only a few counts were recorded for this clone. The gene calls are TRBV7-9 and TRBJ2-7; a weak D match, TRBD2 (6 bases). Germline CDR1 is SEHNR and CDR2 is FQNEAQ (reference sequence). The germline V and J ends were trimmed by 3 bases and 4 bases, with 13 bases remaining between them. This CDR3 has 14 residues. The CDR3 region is CASSFGGNRYEQYF. The CDR3 DNA follows: TGTGCCAGCAGCTTTGGCGGGAACCGGTACGAGCAGTACTTC.

This sequence joins TRBV5-4 and TRBJ2-7; 7 bases are shared with TRBD1. There are 15 residues in the CDR3. From germline, CDR1 is SGHNT and CDR2 YYREEE (reference sequence). The V and J ends lost 4 bases and 3 bases, in that order; junction bases with no gene match: 10. This chain's CDR3 is CASSNGRNRGYEQYF. In DNA form, the CDR3 reads TGTGCCAGCAGCAACGGACGTAACAGGGGCTACGAGCAGTACTTC.

The genes are TRBV27 and TRBJ2-1, with 8 bases aligning to TRBD2. V shed 3 bases, J shed 7 bases, and the junction held 8 bases outside the gene matches. The germline V gene encodes CDR1 MNHEY and CDR2 SMNVEV (reference sequence). The CDR3 loop spans 15 amino acids. CDR3 residues: CASSFSGLGGNEQFF. The CDR3 DNA is TGTGCCAGCAGTTTTTCGGGACTAGGGGGGAATGAGCAGTTCTTC.

The chain combines TRBV4-2 with TRBJ2-3, with 13 bases matching TRBD2. CDR3 size: 18 residues. The germline V gene has CDR1 LGHNA and CDR2 YNFKEQ. V lost 0 bases and J lost 0; bases outside the gene matches: 3. For the CDR3, the DNA is TGTGCCAGCAGCCAAGACCCGGGACTAGCGGGGAGCACAGATACGCAGTATTTT. The encoded protein is CASSQDPGLAGSTDTQYF.

On this clone itself: A junction boundary mismatches the germline segment, possibly from a read error. The chain joins TRBV2 to TRBJ1-5; D gene ambiguous. Germline V gene lookup returns CDR1 SNHLY and CDR2 FYNNEI. This CDR3 contains 14 residues. The chain's CDR3 is CASSGVSSYQPQHF. In DNA form, the CDR3 reads TGTGCCAGCAGTGGGGTCAGTAGCTATCAGCCCCAGCATTTT.

This clone was recorded only once. This CDR3 reads CASSWGLAGTSFDTQYF. The DNA of the CDR3 is TGTGCCAGCAGTTGGGGACTAGCGGGAACATCGTTTGATACGCAGTATTTT. The chain combines TRBV28 with TRBJ2-3, with 13 bases that match TRBD2. The CDR3 has 17 residues. With V trimmed by 4 bases and J by 6 bases, 10 bases remained unmatched. Germline CDR1 and CDR2: MDHEN and SYDVKM.

On this clone itself: Other DNA sequences within the sample encode an identical CDR3. The rearrangement uses TRBV27 and TRBJ2-7; D unresolved. The CDR3 is 13 residues long. Germline V gene lookup returns CDR1 MNHEY and CDR2 SMNVEV (reference sequence). The germline V and J ends were trimmed by 6 bases and 1 base, with 10 bases remaining between them. CDR3 amino acids: CASSRTTSYEQYF. As DNA, the CDR3 is TGTGCCAGCAGCCGAACCACATCCTACGAGCAGTACTTC.

Notes on this clone: The sample holds other DNA sequences that translate to the same CDR3. The chain combines TRBV19 with TRBJ2-7, with 8 bases lining up with TRBD2. V lost 1 base, J lost 2 bases, and 4 bases stayed unmatched. The CDR3 loop spans 15 amino acids. CDR1 LNHDA and CDR2 SQIVND come from the germline V gene (reference sequence). DNA for the CDR3: TGTGCCAGTAGTATAGGGCTAGCGGGTACCTACGAGCAGTACTTC. Translating gives CASSIGLAGTYEQYF.

The chain uses TRBV4-1 and TRBJ2-7, with TRBD2 identical over 10 bases. The CDR3 sequence is 15 residues long. V shed 2 bases, J shed 4 bases, and the junction held 5 bases outside the gene matches. CDR1 and CDR2 from the germline V gene are MGHRA and YSYEKL. The CDR3: CASSQPLAGRYEQYF. The CDR3 region has the DNA TGCGCCAGCAGCCAACCACTAGCGGGAAGGTACGAGCAGTACTTC.

The chain is built from TRBV11-2 and TRBJ2-1, with D unclear. The CDR3 is made up of 15 amino acids. Germline V gene lookup returns CDR1 SGHAT and CDR2 FQNNGV. Trimming left V 1 base short and J 2 bases short, with 9 bases between. CDR3: CASSLGASPYNEQFF. Written as DNA, the CDR3 is TGTGCCAGCAGCTTAGGGGCCAGCCCCTACAATGAGCAGTTCTTC.

This clone occurred once. V is TRBV28 and J is TRBJ2-1, with 7 bases lining up with TRBD1. The CDR3 has 14 residues. Germline lookup yields CDR1 MDHEN and CDR2 SYDVKM. The V gene end was trimmed by 8 bases and the J gene end by 4 bases; junction bases not matched to a gene: 8. The CDR3 here is CASVRQGGYNEQFF. In nucleotides, the CDR3 is TGTGCCAGCGTGAGACAGGGTGGTTACAATGAGCAGTTCTTC.

The J gene is TRBJ2-7, the V gene TRBV6-5; D is ambiguous. Trimming pared 8 bases from V and 5 bases from J, leaving 10 bases between. Germline V gives CDR1 MNHEY, CDR2 SVGAGI. The CDR3 spans 11 residues. CDR3 residues: CASGTVDEQYF. CDR3 in DNA: TGTGCCAGCGGTACAGTTGACGAGCAGTACTTC.

The chain recombines TRBV7-8 with TRBJ2-3; 7 bases match TRBD2. This CDR3 region has 16 residues. Germline-derived CDR1 and CDR2 are SGHVS and FQNEAQ. The ends lost 1 base at V and 2 bases at J; junction bases unmatched: 6. CDR3 in amino acids: CASSLVLLANTDTQYF. CDR3 nucleotide sequence: TGTGCCAGCAGCTTAGTACTACTAGCGAACACAGATACGCAGTATTTT.

The chain joins TRBV9 to TRBJ1-5; D unresolved. This CDR3 has 13 amino acids. Trimming removed 3 bases at V and 1 base at J, with 5 bases between. Germline loops: CDR1 SGDLS, CDR2 YYNGEE. The CDR3 is CASSAYSNQPQHF. The CDR3 bases are TGTGCCAGCAGCGCCTACAGCAATCAGCCCCAGCATTTT.

CDR3: CASSESGDSYEQYF. The DNA of the CDR3 is TGTGCCAGCAGTGAATCGGGAGACTCCTACGAGCAGTACTTC. This chain uses TRBV6-4 with TRBJ2-7; D possibly corresponds to TRBD2 (6 bases). CDR3 length: 14 residues. Germline V gene sequence: CDR1 MRHNA, CDR2 SNTAGT. V lost 3 bases to trimming and J lost 0 bases, with 9 bases between them.

The chain uses TRBV5-4 and TRBJ2-3; 9 nucleotides line up with TRBD2. This CDR3 comprises 14 residues. The germline CDR1 and CDR2 sequences are SGHNT and YYREEE (reference sequence). Germline trimming cut 1 base from V and 8 bases from J; bases unmatched to any gene: 5. The CDR3 loop reads CASSLSSGTGTQYF. In nucleotides, the CDR3 is TGTGCCAGCAGCTTGTCTAGCGGGACGGGTACGCAGTATTTT.

This chain joins TRBV9 and TRBJ2-1; 7 bases match TRBD2. Germline CDR1 SGDLS, CDR2 YYNGEE. The CDR3 is 15 amino acids. Trimming took 0 bases from V and 2 from J; bases not matched to a gene: 2. The CDR3 loop is CASSVASGPYNEQFF. In DNA, the CDR3 is TGTGCCAGCAGCGTAGCTAGCGGTCCCTACAATGAGCAGTTCTTC.

This clone appeared a few times. The chain couples TRBV4-1 to TRBJ2-7, with D perhaps matching TRBD2 (6 bases). CDR3 length: 16 residues. With 4 bases removed from V and 3 bases from J, the gap between germline ends came to 19 bases. Germline CDR1 reads MGHRA; CDR2 reads YSYEKL. This CDR3 reads CASSPAGTRSFYEQYF. The CDR3 nucleotides are TGCGCCAGCAGCCCCGCCGGGACTCGCTCCTTCTACGAGCAGTACTTC.

This sequence joins TRBV11-3 and TRBJ2-2; no clear D. The germline V gene has CDR1 SGHNT and CDR2 YENEEA. Between the trimmed V and J ends, which lost 5 bases and 2 bases, there was a span of 9 bases. CDR3 size: 14 residues. The CDR3 nucleotides read TGTGCCAGCAGCACCCTAAGAAACACCGGGGAGCTGTTTTTT. This gives the protein CASSTLRNTGELFF.